This TCR beta chain was observed in a study of cytomegalovirus exposure and HLA in healthy donors (dated by TCRdb to between 2016 and 2019). Describing the broader study: An earlier analysis of 587 of the donors reported 276 Gb of sequence data and 117 million unique TCR beta sequences obtained from about 200 million T cells. HLA typing included class I and class II loci at four-digit resolution. An early release covering just under 650 HLA-typed donors comprised roughly 300 gigabases of sequencing data and roughly 85 million unique TCR sequences. Roughly five DR-DQ haplotypes were handled as single units for association and clustering, since linkage in the cohort was strong. The study aimed to test whether signatures of past pathogen exposure could be identified by cataloging public T cell receptors. The number of typed donors differed by locus: roughly 629-640 for A, B, C, DRB1 and DQB1; approximately 540 for DQA1; approximately 600 for DPA1; and around 490 for DPB1. Among roughly 370 genotyped donors of the cohort, an average of about 240,000 unique TCR beta nucleotide sequences were sequenced per donor, roughly 20% of them non-productive. Every repertoire in the discovery cohort had been generated on one and the same sequencing platform. To predict cytomegalovirus infection status, the study combined high-throughput TCR immunosequencing, statistical association of individual TCRs with disease status, and machine learning. In an earlier analysis of 550 to 700 of the donors, high-throughput TCR beta sequencing was used to judge whether each TCR beta V gene segment behaved as functional or pseudogenic. The later analysis used no new phenotypic data to find candidate immune exposures, relying instead on TCR beta sequences and their occurrence across donors. A later analysis re-analyzed previously published TCR beta repertoires from roughly 690 donors and added high-resolution HLA genotyping to study TCR occurrence patterns. Genome-wide SNP genotypes for about 65% of the 666 donors were used in a later genetic analysis, which treated that subset as a discovery cohort. Donor age, sex, ethnicity and CMV serostatus were compiled alongside the repertoire data. The T cell repertoires of about 700 subjects were profiled by immunosequencing and related to cytomegalovirus serostatus. The genetic ancestry cluster associated with self-reported Caucasian donors included about four fifths of the roughly 390 genotyped donors. In addition to the first cohort of 666 subjects, a separate validation cohort of approximately 130 different subjects was used. On the study overall, not on this receptor specifically: In vitro tests confirmed that a few of the cytomegalovirus-associated TCR beta chains recognize cytomegalovirus antigens. The classifier was reported to diagnose cytomegalovirus status with high specificity and sensitivity in both the original and validation cohorts. In a later analysis, TCR association rates were found to vary across HLA loci, with the most associated TCRs seen for DRB1 alleles and the fewest for HLA-C alleles. In an earlier analysis of about 550 of the donors, most TCR beta V segments were observed in productive rearrangements about 87% or about 30% of the time, broadly matching IMGT annotations. The authors suggested that the approach could potentially be generalized to other disease states and immunological phenotypes. Because HLA typing was unavailable for some donors at each locus, only the typed subset was used in association tests. Because counts were too low, roughly 18 rarely observed V segments, including chromosome 9 orphons, were left out of the earlier analysis of over 550 of the donors. While some public TCRs were present in many individuals, most TCR sequences turned up only very rarely across donors. When HLA alleles, especially DR and DQ, strongly co-occurred, TCR associations were difficult to assign to individual alleles. An association between a missense DCLRE1C variant and V-gene and J-gene trimming of TCR beta chains was found in a later genetic analysis and replicated in an independent cohort. In a later analysis, HLA-associated TCR beta chains were found to be more clonally expanded and to have lower generation probabilities than equally common non-associated chains. The 87-base-pair reads could not distinguish some IMGT-functional V segments, including TRBV6-2 and TRBV6-3, so those segments were excluded. Sequencing depth was assumed to be roughly uniform across donors in the presence/absence analyses, though that assumption may not hold. The sequencing pipeline was judged likely to have produced a cluster of highly shared sequence variants as a technical artifact. Correlated functional status among segregating V segments might be attributable to linkage disequilibrium, but an unknown experimental factor could not be ruled out. The only immune exposure information available for the cohort was CMV serostatus. A later analysis found that most CMV-associated TCR beta chains appeared HLA-restricted, with HLA associations seemingly driven largely by CMV exposure. In this cohort, only TCR beta chains were sequenced, and detectable features were limited by the absence of alpha or paired-chain data. A further reported finding was that TCR beta sequences accurately predicted the HLA-A and HLA-B alleles for most subjects in the first cohort. In a later analysis, around 17,000 TCR beta sequences were associated with specific HLA alleles at a false discovery rate of 0.05. The study listed 164 TCR beta chains as associated with cytomegalovirus. A later analysis reported that several top co-occurrence clusters appeared linked to parvovirus B19, influenza, CMV and Epstein-Barr virus. According to a later genetic analysis, donors in an Asian-associated ancestry cluster had fewer N-insertions in productive TCRs than the approximately 630-donor mean.

The cohort comprised 550 to 700 healthy bone marrow donors. At the time of sampling, every cohort member was nominally healthy, though immune exposures that went unrecorded were likely present. The donor tested CMV seronegative, placing the donor among the roughly 340 seronegative members of the cohort. A peripheral blood sample was collected from each donor, and TCR beta sequencing was performed on peripheral blood mononuclear cells. The Qiagen DNeasy Blood Extraction Kit was used to extract genomic DNA from the blood cell samples. The CDR3 goes from the cysteine to the phenylalanine over 16 residues. The entry retains the CDR3 DNA only, 48 bases that are in frame from base 1. Taken from the germline V gene (reference sequence), the CDR1 and CDR2 loops are LNHDA and SQIVND. At the junction V is shortened by 3 bases and J by 0 bases, with 14 bases in between. With regard to this clone: What this receptor recognizes is not known. The input lacks base qualities; no much larger clone sits a single base away.

Libraries were prepared through the immunoSEQ multiplex PCR assay. For the multiplex PCR, a mixture combining 60 forward primers for TCR Vbeta segments and 13 reverse primers for TCR Jbeta segments was used. The CDR3 region of rearranged TCR beta genes was amplified from genomic DNA with a multiplex PCR assay. The amplified TCR beta libraries were sequenced on the Illumina HiSeq System as 87-base-pair reads. As for the authors' bioinformatics: Across the 666 repertoires, a later analysis counted roughly 77 million unique TCR beta chains, 9.5 million to 12 million of which were shared by at least two donors. To remove PCR and sequencing errors, raw reads were error-corrected and collapsed into unique sequences using a nearest-neighbor algorithm that merged closely related sequences. CDR3 sequences were aligned to IMGT reference sequences to assign V, D and J gene segments. For a sequence to be retained, at least a six-nucleotide match to both a V gene segment and a J gene segment was required. Rearrangements were called productive when the CDR3 lacked stop codons and stayed in frame with V and J; all others were non-productive. Following IMGT convention, CDR3 was defined as the stretch from the second conserved V-encoded cysteine to the conserved J-encoded phenylalanine. In an earlier analysis of around 600 of the donors, sequences lacking an unambiguous match to a single V gene segment were excluded. In an earlier analysis of more than 500 of the donors, a V segment was called functional when productive rearrangements were above 56.7%, and segregating when the standard deviation between donors exceeded 5%. A statistical classification framework was built to diagnose cytomegalovirus status from the catalog of TCR beta chain sequences. V and J gene assignment, in a later analysis, came from comparing TCR nucleotide sequences with IMGT/GENE-DB human TR gene sequences. Using the TCRdist pipeline, a later analysis assigned CDR3 sequences along with most-parsimonious VDJ recombination scenarios. In a later analysis, every TCR beta chain was defined by the combination of its CDR3 amino acid sequence and its V-gene family, and reads without a unique V-gene family were dropped. To address suspected cross-contamination and a sequencing artifact, a later analysis removed approximately 600 highly shared, low-generation-probability nucleotide sequences. In a later analysis, a clonal expansion index for each public chain was calculated from normalized within-repertoire ranks of inferred template counts. Generation probabilities in a later analysis came from a VDJ recombination model fitted to out-of-frame rearrangements, and those results were checked against IGoR. Hypergeometric tests were used in a later analysis to score TCR-TCR, TCR-HLA and TCR-CMV co-occurrence, with a repertoire-size bias correction applied to the TCR pairs. In a later analysis, false discovery rates were estimated by permuting HLA or CMV assignments 20 times. In a later analysis, co-occurring TCRs were grouped with DBSCAN, and TCRdist sequence similarity was added when clustering was performed within HLA-allele-positive subsets. Repertoires with fewer than 30,000 or more than 120,000 public chains, plus five repertoires with anomalous nucleotide sharing, were excluded from co-occurrence clustering. This is the immuneACCESS table as TCRdb keeps it, with only in-frame sequences that have V and J called. A part of the clones is gone; compared with another copy, unresolved V genes explain less than half, and the rest is unexplained. The D gene and trimming were derived from the DNA, and the V and J assignments and clone size from that table. The sample table lists about 180,000 clones, over 65% of them with a count of one. The ten most abundant clones make up around 1.5% of the sample.

This chain joins TRBV19 to TRBJ1-2; the D gene is possibly TRBD1, with 6 bases matching. Sequenced sample: PBMCs. The receptor comes from a man aged 18 to 30 in good health and CMV-seronegative. The CDR3 reads as follows: CASSIIGQKSNYGYTF. The sequenced DNA: TGTGCCAGTAGTATCATCGGACAGAAGTCTAACTATGGCTACACCTTC.